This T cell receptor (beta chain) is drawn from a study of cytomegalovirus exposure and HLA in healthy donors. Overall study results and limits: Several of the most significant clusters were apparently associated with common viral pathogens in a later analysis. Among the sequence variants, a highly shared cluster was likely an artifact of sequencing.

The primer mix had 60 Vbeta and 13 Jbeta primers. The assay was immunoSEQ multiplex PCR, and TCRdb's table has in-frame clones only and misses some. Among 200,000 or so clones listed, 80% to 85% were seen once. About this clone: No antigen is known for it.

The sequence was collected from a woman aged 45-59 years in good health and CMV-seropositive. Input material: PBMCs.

CDR3 residues: CASSLLGGGRGTYGYTF. CDR3 in DNA: TGCGCCAGCAGCCTCCTCGGGGGGGGCAGGGGGACCTATGGCTACACCTTC. V is TRBV4-3 and J is TRBJ1-2, with TRBD1 matching over 7 bases. This CDR3 has 17 amino acids. Per germline, CDR1 LGHNA and CDR2 YSLEER. V dropped 4 bases and J dropped 4; count of bases not matched to a gene: 15.